These T cell receptor beta chains were read from a single sample in a study of blood T cell repertoires in COVID-19. Sequencing used immunoSEQ multiplex PCR; TCRdb keeps in-frame clones, though not all of them. The profile shows approximately 150,000 clones, approximately 88% of them singletons. Sequencing used peripheral blood. These receptors were obtained from a woman between 45 and 60 years old with acute or convalescent COVID-19. CDR3s include the opening cysteine and the closing phenylalanine or tryptophan. The order of the fields is J gene, V gene, CDR3 protein.

>TRBJ2-5|TRBV3-1/TRBV3-2
CASSQDPQLMQETQYF
>TRBJ1-2|TRBV6-6
CASSDRQGSEGYTF
>TRBJ1-1|TRBV6-5
CASSQYPGQNTEAFF
>TRBJ2-7|TRBV4-3
CASSLGLAGTYEQYF
>TRBJ2-1|TRBV5-8
CASSLVLLAGGPYNEQFF
>TRBJ2-5|TRBV7-6
CASSRGGTGYQETQYF
>TRBJ2-3|TRBV5-1
CASSLETSGGTDTQYF
>TRBJ1-1|TRBV6-5
CASRLTGGVNTEAFF
>TRBJ2-7|TRBV29-1
CSVEQGYEQYF
>TRBJ2-7|TRBV15
CATSRGSVGTGRNEQYF
>TRBJ2-7|TRBV5-4
CASSLAGTGVGGEQYF
>TRBJ2-7|TRBV10-3
CAISEPGRGLVDEQYF
>TRBJ1-1|TRBV6-5
CASHGTGGMNTEAFF
>TRBJ1-4|TRBV18
CASSPGLSRAEKLFF
>TRBJ1-1|TRBV4-3
CASSQDRAGTEAFF
>TRBJ1-1|TRBV29-1
CSVELGRDTEAFF
>TRBJ1-2|TRBV5-4
CDSTGGENYGYTF
>TRBJ2-1|TRBV6-2/TRBV6-3
CASSSEPGLTLSYNEQFF
>TRBJ2-7|TRBV5-6
CASSPSTSYSPYEQYF
>TRBJ2-3|TRBV6-2/TRBV6-3
CASSYSGTGSDTQYF
>TRBJ2-1|TRBV19
CASSIFPRLAGGIWNEQFF
>TRBJ1-1|TRBV4-1
CASSQSSGYGGRHTEAFF
>TRBJ1-1|TRBV5-5
CASSLVAEKMNTEAFF
>TRBJ2-3|TRBV6-6
CASSYSVAGADTQYF
>TRBJ2-1|TRBV2
CASVGQGALRQFF
>TRBJ2-7|TRBV11-2
CASSSQGGEQYF
>TRBJ1-3|TRBV1
CTSSQGVGQISGNTIYF
>TRBJ2-3|TRBV7-2
CASSLVERGGRDTQYF
>TRBJ2-4|TRBV10-3
CAISEGGFENIQYF
>TRBJ2-3|TRBV3-1/TRBV3-2
CASSQTGTDTQYF
>TRBJ1-2|TRBV4-1
CASSPPTGAYSGYTF
>TRBJ1-3|TRBV10-3
CAISQGVEAGNTIYF
>TRBJ1-2|TRBV5-4
CASSLGGGYGYTF
>TRBJ2-7|TRBV5-4
CASSFGLAGASYEQYF
>TRBJ1-5|TRBV24-1
CATSDAGNQPQHF
>TRBJ2-5|TRBV19
CASAGTGIETQYF
>TRBJ2-7|TRBV12-5
CASGFVYEQYF
>TRBJ2-7|TRBV6-5
CASSYPGGYEQYF
>TRBJ2-1|TRBV6-6
CASSYLEEYNEQFF
>TRBJ1-5|TRBV18
CASSPIRENQPQHF
>TRBJ2-3|TRBV24-1
CATKSGDTQYF
>TRBJ2-7|TRBV27
CASSLSGTGTYEQYF
>TRBJ2-1|TRBV7-2
CASSLASGEGNEQFF
>TRBJ1-2|TRBV4-2
CASSQDQEERAYGYTF
>TRBJ2-1|TRBV7-2
CASSYGFNEQFF
>TRBJ1-4|TRBV27
CASSLSYRGLSHEKLFF
>TRBJ1-1|TRBV6-4
CASRPGTGGGNTEAFF
>TRBJ1-1|TRBV11-2
CASSKSPQGTFGNTEAFF
>TRBJ2-1|TRBV6-2/TRBV6-3
CASSRLADSYNEQFF
>TRBJ1-2|TRBV10-3
CAISAGTGDYGYTF
>TRBJ2-1|TRBV5-4
CASSLALAGATSYNEQFF
>TRBJ2-1|TRBV5-5
CASSFFMSSYNEQFF
>TRBJ2-1|TRBV9
CASSVGLRGYNEQFF
>TRBJ1-1|TRBV5-1
CASSRGQGRSTEAFF
>TRBJ2-7|TRBV4-1
CASSQDRSLAGGLYEQYF
>TRBJ1-1|TRBV7-2
CASSFDSYTEAFF
>TRBJ1-1|TRBV6-5
CASSYGENTEAFF
>TRBJ1-2|TRBV14
CASSQDTGLYGYTF
>TRBJ1-2|TRBV5-5
CASSYTGEWSGYTF
>TRBJ1-1|TRBV5-8
CASSWGKAEAFF